A selection of T cell receptor beta chains follows, all from one sample in a study of PD-1 blockade in classical Hodgkin lymphoma. Here immunoSEQ multiplex PCR was the method, and the copy in TCRdb shows in-frame clones only, minus some. This sample has tens of thousands of clones; around 84% occur once, and the top ten carry approximately 2%. The sample here was CD4+ T cells from blood, taken at baseline. All receptors come from a human donor with classical Hodgkin lymphoma. Both conserved end residues are part of each CDR3. Fields, in order: D gene, clone size, V gene, J gene, CDR3 length, CDR3 DNA, CDR3 protein. A D gene is named only where the DNA matches it firmly. Clone sizes are given selectively: once, few, many, or a class where the clone is expanded.

>.|.|TRBV25-1|TRBJ1-1|12
TGTGCCAGCAAACGCCAGAACACTGAAGCTTTCTTT
CASKRQNTEAFF
>.|.|TRBV7-2|TRBJ2-6|17
TGTGCCAGCAGCTTAGTGGGTGTTTACTCTGGGGCCAACGTCCTGACTTTC
CASSLVGVYSGANVLTF
>.|few|TRBV2|TRBJ1-2|14
TGTGCCAGCAGCGCTGACAGGTTCGCTTATGGCTACACCTTC
CASSADRFAYGYTF
>.|.|TRBV11-2|TRBJ1-1|12
TGTGCCAGCAGCTTAGGCTGGGGGGAAGCTTTCTTT
CASSLGWGEAFF
>.|.|TRBV30|TRBJ1-6|12
TGTGCCTGGGCAAGGGGGAGGTCACCCCTCCACTTT
CAWARGRSPLHF
>TRBD2|.|TRBV7-2|TRBJ2-1|15
TGTGCCAGCAGCTTAATAGCGGGGGGCCTTGGTGAGCAGTTCTTC
CASSLIAGGLGEQFF
>TRBD1|.|TRBV19|TRBJ1-6|17
TGTGCCAGTAGTATTCCTCTAGGACAGGAGGCGAATTCACCCCTCCACTTT
CASSIPLGQEANSPLHF
>.|few|TRBV5-1|TRBJ1-3|14
TGCGCCAGCAGCTTGGACGGCTCTGGAAACACCATATATTTT
CASSLDGSGNTIYF
>.|.|TRBV6-1|TRBJ2-7|10
TGTGCCAGCAGTTACTACGAGCAGTACTTC
CASSYYEQYF
>TRBD1|.|TRBV6-1|TRBJ1-5|15
TGTGCCAGCAGTGAACAGGGGGCGTTCGATCAGCCCCAGCATTTT
CASSEQGAFDQPQHF
>TRBD1|.|TRBV5-1|TRBJ2-3|16
TGCGCCAGCAGCTTAATAAGGGACAGAAACACAGATACGCAGTATTTT
CASSLIRDRNTDTQYF
>.|.|TRBV2|TRBJ2-7|12
TGTGCCAGCAGAATGAATGGGGACGAGCAGTACTTC
CASRMNGDEQYF
>TRBD1|.|TRBV7-8|TRBJ2-7|17
TGTGCCAGCAGCGCAATCAGAACCGGGACAGGCCGCTACGAGCAGTACTTC
CASSAIRTGTGRYEQYF
>.|.|TRBV2|TRBJ2-7|15
TGTGCCAGCAGGATAAGTCAAGGGGGGACCTACGAGCAGTACTTC
CASRISQGGTYEQYF
>.|.|TRBV18|TRBJ2-6|15
TGTGCCACCTCCCTGGGGGCAGCTGGGGCCAACGTCCTGACTTTC
CATSLGAAGANVLTF
>.|.|TRBV28|TRBJ1-4|14
TGTGCCAGCAGTTCAGGGGCTATGAATGAAAAACTGTTTTTT
CASSSGAMNEKLFF
>.|.|TRBV10-3|TRBJ2-5|14
TGTGCCATCAGTGAGGGGACGTACCAAGAGACCCAGTACTTC
CAISEGTYQETQYF
>TRBD1|.|TRBV28|TRBJ1-5|15
TGTGCCAGCAGTTTACCGCAGGGGGGTGTTCAGCCCCAGCATTTT
CASSLPQGGVQPQHF
>TRBD1|.|TRBV2|TRBJ1-4|13
TGTGCCAGTGGACAGGGGCTAGATGAAAAACTGTTTTTT
CASGQGLDEKLFF
>.|.|TRBV9|TRBJ1-4|14
TGTGCCAGCAACCGGGGGCAGGATAATGAAAAACTGTTTTTT
CASNRGQDNEKLFF
>.|.|TRBV18|TRBJ2-5|14
TGTGCCAGCTCACCACCGGAGCCACAAGAGACCCAGTACTTC
CASSPPEPQETQYF
>.|.|TRBV6-5|TRBJ2-3|14
TGTGCCAGCAGTCTGGGGTGGAGAACAGATACGCAGTATTTT
CASSLGWRTDTQYF
>TRBD1|once|TRBV5-1|TRBJ1-2|15
TGCGCCAGCAGCCTGGCACCGGGACAGGGGAATGGCTACACCTTC
CASSLAPGQGNGYTF
>.|.|TRBV7-9|TRBJ1-4|14
TGTGCCAGCAGCTCAGGGGTAGGGGATGAAAAACTGTTTTTT
CASSSGVGDEKLFF
>TRBD2|.|TRBV5-1|TRBJ2-2|16
TGCGCCAGCAGCTTAATAGCGGGGCTGAACACCGGGGAGCTGTTTTTT
CASSLIAGLNTGELFF
>TRBD2|few|TRBV20-1|TRBJ2-7|11
TGCAGTGTTCTAGCGGGGGACGAGCAGTACTTC
CSVLAGDEQYF
>TRBD1|.|TRBV5-4|TRBJ1-1|15
TGTGCCAGCAGCTTGGCCACAGGGGGAGAGACTGAAGCTTTCTTT
CASSLATGGETEAFF
>.|.|TRBV29-1|TRBJ2-7|13
TGCAGCGGTTCCGGGGCCTTTGACCGCGAGCAGTACTTC
CSGSGAFDREQYF
>.|.|TRBV18|TRBJ1-1|15
TGTGCCAGCTCCCCGGGAGGGGAGTTAAGAACTGAAGCTTTCTTT
CASSPGGELRTEAFF
>TRBD1|.|TRBV7-3|TRBJ2-7|12
TGTGCCAGCAGCTTGACAGGGGACGAGCAGTACTTC
CASSLTGDEQYF
>.|few|TRBV7-9|TRBJ2-3|12
TGTGCCAGCAGCTCCCCCACAGATACGCAGTATTTT
CASSSPTDTQYF
>TRBD1|.|TRBV2|TRBJ2-7|12
TGTGCCGTAGGGGACAGCTCCTACGAGCAGTACTTC
CAVGDSSYEQYF
>.|.|TRBV6-1|TRBJ2-7|14
TGTGCCAGCAGTGAAGCGCTTCTCTCCTACGAGCAGTACTTC
CASSEALLSYEQYF
>.|.|TRBV7-2|TRBJ1-4|13
TGTGCCAGCAGCTTAGTCAGATCTGGAAAACTGTTTTTT
CASSLVRSGKLFF
>TRBD1|once|TRBV19|TRBJ1-5|14
TGTGCCAGTAGTACGGGACAGGTAAATCAGCCCCAGCATTTT
CASSTGQVNQPQHF
>.|few|TRBV18|TRBJ1-1|12
TGTGCCAGCTCACCACAGAACACTGAAGCTTTCTTT
CASSPQNTEAFF
>.|once|TRBV30|TRBJ1-1|13
TGTGCCTGGAGCCGGGCCGGTAACACTGAAGCTTTCTTT
CAWSRAGNTEAFF
>.|few|TRBV6-6|TRBJ2-6|13
TGTGCCGGTCGGGAGACCGGGGCCAACGTCCTGACTTTC
CAGRETGANVLTF
>TRBD1|once|TRBV5-8|TRBJ1-5|15
TGTGCCAGCAGCTTCGGGACAGTTAGCAATCAGCCCCAGCATTTT
CASSFGTVSNQPQHF
>.|.|TRBV5-1|TRBJ1-2|12
TGCGCCAGCAGCTTGGATCTGTCAGGCTACACCTTC
CASSLDLSGYTF
>TRBD2|once|TRBV5-1|TRBJ2-2|15
TGCGCCAGCAGCCCGGGGGGAACGAACACCGGGGAGCTGTTTTTT
CASSPGGTNTGELFF
>.|once|TRBV5-6|TRBJ2-3|15
TGTGCCAGCAAGGGGCTGTGGGGTAGCACAGATACGCAGTATTTT
CASKGLWGSTDTQYF
>TRBD1|.|TRBV19|TRBJ1-2|16
TGTGCCAGTAGTACCTACGGACAGGGGGTTAACTATGGCTACACCTTC
CASSTYGQGVNYGYTF
>TRBD1|.|TRBV7-6|TRBJ2-7|15
TGTGCCAGCAGCTTAGAGGGACAGGGAATCTACGAGCAGTACTTC
CASSLEGQGIYEQYF
>.|.|TRBV27|TRBJ1-6|17
TGTGCCAGCAGTGGGGGAGAAACGAGCTCCTATAATTCACCCCTCCACTTT
CASSGGETSSYNSPLHF
>.|.|TRBV30|TRBJ2-1|12
TGTGCCTGGACGGACTATAACAATGAGCAGTTCTTC
CAWTDYNNEQFF
>.|.|TRBV19|TRBJ1-4|14
TGTGCCAGTAGTATATTCCTTGTGGGGGAAAAACTGTTTTTT
CASSIFLVGEKLFF
>.|once|TRBV18|TRBJ1-5|15
TGTGCCAGCTCACGGGGGGCCAGTGGCAATCAGCCCCAGCATTTT
CASSRGASGNQPQHF
>TRBD1|.|TRBV7-8|TRBJ1-1|14
TGTGCCAGCAGCCCGACAGGGATGAACACTGAAGCTTTCTTT
CASSPTGMNTEAFF
>TRBD1|once|TRBV5-1|TRBJ2-3|14
TGCGCCAGCAGCCGGGACAGAGAAAGAGGTACGCAGTATTTT
CASSRDRERGTQYF
>.|.|TRBV5-4|TRBJ2-7|13
TGTGCCAGCAGCTTTTCCAGGGACCACGAGCAGTACTTC
CASSFSRDHEQYF
>.|.|TRBV7-2|TRBJ2-3|13
TGTGCCAGCAGCTTCCGGGACACAGATACGCAGTATTTT
CASSFRDTDTQYF
>TRBD2|.|TRBV7-2|TRBJ2-7|14
TGTGCCAGCAGCTTAAAAGCGGGGGATCACGAGCAGTACTTC
CASSLKAGDHEQYF
>.|.|TRBV28|TRBJ2-5|15
TGTGCCAGCATCCCCTCGGGGACCCCACAGGAGACCCAGTACTTC
CASIPSGTPQETQYF
>.|medium-sized|TRBV10-3|TRBJ2-7|12
TGTGCCATCAGTGGGATGGGGAGCGAGCAGTACTTC
CAISGMGSEQYF
>.|.|TRBV11-1|TRBJ1-1|13
TGTGCCAGCAGCGTACAGGGGAACACTGAAGCTTTCTTT
CASSVQGNTEAFF
>.|once|TRBV11-3|TRBJ1-2|15
TGTGCCAGCAGCCTCGGACAGCCCTCTGTTTATGGCTACACCTTC
CASSLGQPSVYGYTF